This is a list of T cell receptor beta chains from one sample in a study of T cells and copy number aberrations in small-cell lung cancer. The protocol was immunoSEQ multiplex PCR, while the TCRdb copy is restricted to in-frame clones and leaves out a portion. The sample yields 800 to 950 clones, roughly 93% seen once. The sample was tumor tissue. The receptor set was obtained from a woman aged 45 to 65 with small cell lung cancer. Both conserved end residues are trimmed from each CDR3.

v_gene: TRBV19; j_gene: TRBJ2-7; CDR3aa: ASSSRTSGHEQY
v_gene: TRBV5-1; j_gene: TRBJ2-5; CDR3aa: ASSLDSGFGGTQY
v_gene: TRBV7-9; j_gene: TRBJ1-2; CDR3aa: ASSLGTGGVRGYT
v_gene: TRBV10-2; j_gene: TRBJ2-7; CDR3aa: ASSELAGWQQY
v_gene: TRBV28; j_gene: TRBJ2-6; CDR3aa: ASSSFPAAGANVLT
v_gene: TRBV10-3; j_gene: TRBJ1-1; CDR3aa: AIRKGQGYTEAF
v_gene: TRBV6-1; j_gene: TRBJ1-5; CDR3aa: ASSELYNQPQH
v_gene: TRBV30; j_gene: TRBJ1-5; CDR3aa: AWSVQGTSNQPQH
v_gene: TRBV6-1; j_gene: TRBJ1-2; CDR3aa: ASSEPAEGGVRGYT
v_gene: TRBV9; j_gene: TRBJ2-7; CDR3aa: ASSVRGTGSSYEQY
v_gene: TRBV20-1; j_gene: TRBJ2-1; CDR3aa: SGTTGGAEF
v_gene: TRBV5-4; j_gene: TRBJ2-1; CDR3aa: ASSKDPSDEQF
v_gene: TRBV5-1; j_gene: TRBJ1-1; CDR3aa: ASSFNGNTEAF
v_gene: TRBV5-4; j_gene: TRBJ2-7; CDR3aa: ASSLWDRGYEQY
v_gene: TRBV7-9; j_gene: TRBJ1-1; CDR3aa: ASSLGRTGETEAF
v_gene: TRBV14; j_gene: TRBJ1-1; CDR3aa: ASSQTSWRTGGGTEAF